The next 10 T cell receptor beta chains were all read from a single sample in a study of cytomegalovirus exposure and HLA in healthy donors. Primers for the PCR totalled 60 Vbeta and 13 Jbeta. Clones were sequenced by immunoSEQ multiplex PCR, and TCRdb holds only the in-frame ones, with some missing. In the table there are approximately 280,000 clones, 86% of which are singletons. Sequencing was carried out using PBMCs. The receptors derive from a man between 35 and 55 years old in good health and CMV-seropositive.

This clone has only one observation. Compared with germline, one end of the junction differs, possibly owing to a read error. The genes are TRBV7-9 and TRBJ2-6; no reliable D call. From germline, CDR1 is SEHNR and CDR2 FQNEAQ (reference sequence). CDR3 size: 15 residues. The CDR3 DNA sequence: TGTTCCAGCAGCCCTCGGAGTTCTGGGGCCAACGTCCTGACTTTC. It yields the protein CSSSPRSSGANVLTF.

The gene calls are TRBV21-1 and TRBJ1-1; the DNA was not compared with TRBD1, the D call given in the table. TRBV21-1 constitutes a pseudogene. This CDR3 contains 15 residues. The CDR3 protein is CASSLRQASNTEAFF. The CDR3 coding sequence is TGTGCCAGCAGCTTACGACAGGCTTCCAACACTGAAGCTTTCTTT.

V gene TRBV15 combines with J gene TRBJ2-1; TRBD2 agrees at 7 bases. The CDR3 spans 15 residues. CDR1 and CDR2 (germline): LNHNV, YYDKDF (reference sequence). Unmatched junction bases numbered 5, after V lost 3 bases and J lost 3 bases. The CDR3 sequence is CATSSSSGVYNEQFF. Written as DNA, the CDR3 is TGTGCCACCAGCAGCTCTAGCGGAGTCTACAATGAGCAGTTCTTC.

The V and J genes are TRBV19 and TRBJ1-4; TRBD1 is a possible D gene (5 bases). V was cut by 5 bases and J by 8 bases, with 18 bases left in between. The CDR3 consists of 15 residues. CDR1 is LNHDA, CDR2 SQIVND, per germline (reference sequence). CDR3 sequence: CASSRRSQGLEKLFF. The CDR3 nucleotides read TGTGCCAGTAGTCGGCGAAGCCAGGGTTTGGAAAAACTGTTTTTT.

There are a few counts of this clone. The J gene is TRBJ1-6, the V gene TRBV7-3; no definite D call. V gave up 2 bases and J gave up 7 bases, with 6 bases separating them. The CDR3 consists of 13 residues. The germline V gene has CDR1 SGHTA and CDR2 FQGTGA. CDR3 sequence: CASSLFQNSPLHF. In nucleotides, the CDR3 is TGTGCCAGCAGCTTATTTCAGAATTCACCCCTCCACTTT.

The V and J genes are TRBV18 and TRBJ2-2, with 9 bases identical to TRBD2. CDR3 size: 15 residues. Germline CDR1 KGHSH, CDR2 LQKENI. V dropped 8 bases and J dropped 3; count of bases not matched to a gene: 7. The CDR3 spells CASRQREAYTGELFF. The CDR3 bases are TGTGCCAGCAGACAGCGGGAGGCTTACACCGGGGAGCTGTTTTTT.

This chain connects TRBV18 to TRBJ2-2; a possible D gene is TRBD2 (6 bases). The CDR3 totals 13 residues. With 6 bases removed from V and 6 bases from J, the gap between germline ends came to 11 bases. CDR1 and CDR2 from the germline V gene are KGHSH and LQKENI. In DNA form, the CDR3 reads TGTGCCAGCTCCCGGGGACTGCCCGGGGAGCTGTTTTTT. Translated: CASSRGLPGELFF. Supplemented by reference TRBV18 and TRBJ2-2, the full variable domain reads NAGVMQNPRHLVRRRGQEARLRCSPMKGHSHVYWYRQLPEEGLKFMVYLQKENIIDESGMPKERFSAEFPKEGPSILRIQQVVRGDSAAYFCASSRGLPGELFFGEGSRLTVL.

The chain employs TRBV19 and TRBJ2-3, with a possible D match to TRBD1 (7 bases). This CDR3 has 17 amino acids. The germline CDR1 and CDR2 sequences are LNHDA and SQIVND (reference sequence). V dropped 6 bases and J dropped 2 bases, with 21 bases sitting between them. CDR3 in amino acids: CASRPKRTGGITDTQYF. The DNA of the CDR3 is TGTGCCAGTAGACCGAAGCGGACAGGAGGGATCACAGATACGCAGTATTTT.

This chain joins TRBV30 and TRBJ1-5, with 7 bases lining up with TRBD1. Germline CDR1 reads GTSNPN; CDR2 reads SVGIG (reference sequence). The CDR3 totals 14 residues. Trimming removed 4 bases from V and 3 bases from J; junction bases left unmatched: 6. The DNA for the CDR3 is TGTGCCTGGAAAGGACAGGCGAACAATCAGCCCCAGCATTTT. Its protein is CAWKGQANNQPQHF.

The V call is TRBV25-1, the J call TRBJ1-5; 10 nucleotides agree with TRBD1. V gave up 9 bases and J gave up 2 bases; unmatched junction bases: 1. The germline CDR1 and CDR2 sequences are MGHDK and SYGVNS. The CDR3 has 13 amino acids. The CDR3 loop reads CASGTGGNQPQHF. The CDR3 DNA reads as TGTGCCAGTGGGACAGGGGGCAATCAGCCCCAGCATTTT.